These T cell receptor beta chains were read from a single sample in a study of blood T cell repertoires in COVID-19. The repertoire was sequenced with immunoSEQ multiplex PCR; TCRdb's copy has only in-frame clones and lacks some. The table has a few hundred thousand clones, roughly 90% seen once. Sequenced sample: peripheral blood. The receptor set was obtained from a man aged 40-49 years with acute or convalescent COVID-19. Both conserved end residues are part of each CDR3. Each record gives: D gene, J gene, clone size, V gene, CDR3 DNA, CDR3 protein. The D gene is left open where the match is weak. Clone size is not always given. Where it is, it says once, few, many or a class for expanded clones.

>TRBD2|TRBJ2-7|once|TRBV19
TGTGCCAGTAGTATCGTGGCGGGAGGGCTCAACGAGCAGTACTTC
CASSIVAGGLNEQYF
>TRBD1|TRBJ1-1|few|TRBV2
TGTGCCAGCAAGAGCCTGGGACAGGGGGGAACTGAAGCTTTCTTT
CASKSLGQGGTEAFF
>.|TRBJ1-6|.|TRBV9
TGTGCCAGCAGCCAAGGGGGAACACCCCTCCACTTT
CASSQGGTPLHF
>TRBD2|TRBJ2-1|once|TRBV27
TGTGCCAGCCGGCCTAGCGGGATGTACAATGAGCAGTTCTTC
CASRPSGMYNEQFF
>.|TRBJ1-1|.|TRBV27
TGTGCCAGCAACCCCAGAGGGCGGGTCATGAACACTGAAGCTTTCTTT
CASNPRGRVMNTEAFF
>TRBD1|TRBJ2-7|.|TRBV19
TGTGCCAGTAGTTCCCAGGGGGCTAGGTACGAGCAGTACTTC
CASSSQGARYEQYF
>.|TRBJ2-1|.|TRBV7-9
TGTGCCAGCAGCCCCACCTTGCGAGAGCAGTTCTTC
CASSPTLREQFF
>TRBD2|TRBJ2-7|.|TRBV6-6
TGTGCCAGCAGTTATACGGGACTACGATACGAGCAGTACTTC
CASSYTGLRYEQYF
>.|TRBJ1-6|.|TRBV14
TGTGCCAGCAGCCAACCCTTACAGGCGCCACCAAGCTCCTATAATTCACCCCTCCACTTT
CASSQPLQAPPSSYNSPLHF
>TRBD1|TRBJ2-1|.|TRBV7-2
TGTGCCAGCAGCCCCAGACAGGGCCTCACCTACAATGAGCAGTTCTTC
CASSPRQGLTYNEQFF
>.|TRBJ1-1|.|TRBV5-4
TGTGCCAGCAGCTTCACTAGGACAGCGAACACTGAAGCTTTCTTT
CASSFTRTANTEAFF
>.|TRBJ2-7|.|TRBV6-6
TGTGCCAGCAGTTACCCAGGGCAGGTCTACGAGCAGTACTTC
CASSYPGQVYEQYF
>.|TRBJ2-3|.|TRBV10-3
TGTGCCATCAGTGAGTCGGGTAGGGGAGATACGCAGTATTTT
CAISESGRGDTQYF
>.|TRBJ2-7|.|TRBV4-1
TGCGCCAGCAGCCAAGATCGTCTGGGCCACGAGCAGTACTTC
CASSQDRLGHEQYF
>TRBD1|TRBJ2-2|.|TRBV27
TGTGCCAGCAGTTTTTGGACAGGGAACACCGGGGAGCTGTTTTTT
CASSFWTGNTGELFF
>TRBD1|TRBJ1-1|.|TRBV28
TGTGCCAGCACCCCCACGGAGGACAGGGGGCGCGGCACTGAAGCTTTCTTT
CASTPTEDRGRGTEAFF
>.|TRBJ1-2|.|TRBV7-2
TGTGCCAGCAGCCCTTCAGGGGATAGGTATGGCTACACCTTC
CASSPSGDRYGYTF